The TCR beta chain under discussion was sequenced for a study of blood T cell repertoires in COVID-19. Overall study: The origin of the acute and convalescent COVID-19 samples was the United States, Italy and Spain.

With 1 base removed from V and 0 bases from J, the gap between germline ends came to 10 bases. This CDR3 region has 16 residues. From germline, CDR1 is SGHTA and CDR2 FQGNSA. Sequencing used immunoSEQ multiplex PCR; TCRdb keeps in-frame clones, though not all of them. The sample lists 150,000 to 200,000 clones, over 85% seen once, with roughly 2% in the top ten. Sequenced sample: peripheral blood. The receptor was isolated from a woman aged 55-70 years with COVID-19, enrolled during active disease. The chain employs TRBV7-2 and TRBJ1-3; D remains unclear. CDR3 DNA: TGTGCCAGCAGCTTAGGACTCTTGAGCTCTGGAAACACCATATATTTT. This gives the protein CASSLGLLSSGNTIYF.